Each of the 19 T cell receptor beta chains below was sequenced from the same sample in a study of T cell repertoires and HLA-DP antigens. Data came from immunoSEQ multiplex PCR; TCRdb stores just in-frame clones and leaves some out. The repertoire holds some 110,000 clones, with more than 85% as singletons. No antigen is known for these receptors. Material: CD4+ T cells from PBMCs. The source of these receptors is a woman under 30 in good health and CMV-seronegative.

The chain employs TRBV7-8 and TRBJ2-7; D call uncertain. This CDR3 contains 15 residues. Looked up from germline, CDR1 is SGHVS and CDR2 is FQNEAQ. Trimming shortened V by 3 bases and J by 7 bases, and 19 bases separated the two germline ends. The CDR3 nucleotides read TGTGCCAGCAGCTTGCTCCGGTCGAAGTTGGGGGAGCAGTACGTC. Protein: CASSLLRSKLGEQYV.

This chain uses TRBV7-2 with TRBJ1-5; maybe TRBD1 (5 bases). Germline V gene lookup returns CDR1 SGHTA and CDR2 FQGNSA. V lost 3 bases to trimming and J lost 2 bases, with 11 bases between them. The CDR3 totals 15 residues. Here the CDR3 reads CASSFGRGGNQPQHF. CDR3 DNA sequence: TGTGCCAGCAGCTTCGGACGAGGGGGCAATCAGCCCCAGCATTTT.

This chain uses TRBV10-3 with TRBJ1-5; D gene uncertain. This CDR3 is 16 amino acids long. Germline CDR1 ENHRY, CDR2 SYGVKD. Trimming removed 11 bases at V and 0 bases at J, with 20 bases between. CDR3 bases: TGTGCCTCGAGAAAAGGACCGATAGTTAGCAATCAGCCCCAGCATTTT. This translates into CASRKGPIVSNQPQHF.

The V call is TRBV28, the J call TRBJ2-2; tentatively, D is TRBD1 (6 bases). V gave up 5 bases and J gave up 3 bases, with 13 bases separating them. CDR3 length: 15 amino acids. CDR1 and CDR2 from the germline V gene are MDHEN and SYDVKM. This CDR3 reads CASSPSGGYTGELFF. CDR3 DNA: TGTGCCAGCAGTCCCAGTGGGGGCTACACCGGGGAGCTGTTTTTT.

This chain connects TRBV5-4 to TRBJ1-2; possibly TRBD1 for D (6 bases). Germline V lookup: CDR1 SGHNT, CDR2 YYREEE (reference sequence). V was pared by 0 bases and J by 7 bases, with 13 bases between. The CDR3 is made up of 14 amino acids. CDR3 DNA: TGTGCCAGCAGCTTGGCCCCGGGGGGGCTTGGCTACACCTTC. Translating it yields CASSLAPGGLGYTF.

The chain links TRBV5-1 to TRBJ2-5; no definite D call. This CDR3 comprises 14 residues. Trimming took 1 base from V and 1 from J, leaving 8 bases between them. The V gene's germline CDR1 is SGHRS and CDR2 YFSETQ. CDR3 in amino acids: CASSLTLIQETQYF. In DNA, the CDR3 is TGCGCCAGCAGCTTGACCCTGATCCAAGAGACCCAGTACTTC.

The chain's CDR3 is CASRAEDTQYF. The CDR3 DNA reads TGTGCCAGCAGGGCCGAGGATACGCAGTATTTT. The V gene is TRBV9, the J gene TRBJ2-3; D uncertain. The CDR3 runs 11 residues. The germline V gene has CDR1 SGDLS and CDR2 YYNGEE. V was trimmed by 5 bases and J by 6 bases, leaving 7 bases between them. Based on the CDR3 plus reference TRBV9 and TRBJ2-3, the full variable domain is DSGVTQTPKHLITATGQRVTLRCSPRSGDLSVYWYQQSLDQGLQFLIQYYNGEERAKGNILERFSAQQFPDLHSELNLSSLELGDSALYFCASRAEDTQYFGPGTRLTVL.

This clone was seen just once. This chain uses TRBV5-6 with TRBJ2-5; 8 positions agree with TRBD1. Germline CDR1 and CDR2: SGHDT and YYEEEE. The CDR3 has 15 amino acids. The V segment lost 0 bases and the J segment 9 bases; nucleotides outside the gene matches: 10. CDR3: CASSLDRTGSRAQYF. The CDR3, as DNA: TGTGCCAGCAGCTTGGATAGGACAGGGAGTAGGGCCCAGTACTTC.

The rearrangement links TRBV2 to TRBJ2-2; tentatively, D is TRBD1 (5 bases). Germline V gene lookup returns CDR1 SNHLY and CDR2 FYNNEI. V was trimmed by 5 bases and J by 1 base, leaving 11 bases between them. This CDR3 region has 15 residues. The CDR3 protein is CASSFLRENTGELFF. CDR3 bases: TGTGCCAGCAGTTTTCTCAGGGAGAACACCGGGGAGCTGTTTTTT.

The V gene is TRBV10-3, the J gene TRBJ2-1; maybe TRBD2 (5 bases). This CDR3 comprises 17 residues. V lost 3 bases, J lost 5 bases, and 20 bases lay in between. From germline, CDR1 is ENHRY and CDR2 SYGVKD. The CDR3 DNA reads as TGTGCCATCAGTGAATTCCGGGAAGCTCATCTAGACAATGAGCAGTTCTTC. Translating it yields CAISEFREAHLDNEQFF.

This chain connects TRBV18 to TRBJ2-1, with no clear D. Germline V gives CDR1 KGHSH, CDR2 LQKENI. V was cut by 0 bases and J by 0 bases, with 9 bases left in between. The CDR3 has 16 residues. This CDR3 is CASSPPGKSSYNEQFF. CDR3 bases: TGTGCCAGCTCACCACCGGGCAAGAGCTCCTACAATGAGCAGTTCTTC.

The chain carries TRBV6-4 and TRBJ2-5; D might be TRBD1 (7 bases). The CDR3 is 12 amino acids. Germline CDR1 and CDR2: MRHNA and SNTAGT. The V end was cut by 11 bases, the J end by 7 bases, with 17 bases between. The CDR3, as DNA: TGTGCCGCACGGAGGGGGCGCGGGACCCAGTACTTC. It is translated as CAARRGRGTQYF.

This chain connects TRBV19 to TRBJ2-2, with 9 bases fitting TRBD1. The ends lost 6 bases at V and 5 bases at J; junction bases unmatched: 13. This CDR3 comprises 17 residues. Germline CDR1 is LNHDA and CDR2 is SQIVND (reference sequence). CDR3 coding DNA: TGTGCCAGTAGCAGAAAATCCGGGACAGGGATTACCGGGGAGCTGTTTTTT. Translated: CASSRKSGTGITGELFF.

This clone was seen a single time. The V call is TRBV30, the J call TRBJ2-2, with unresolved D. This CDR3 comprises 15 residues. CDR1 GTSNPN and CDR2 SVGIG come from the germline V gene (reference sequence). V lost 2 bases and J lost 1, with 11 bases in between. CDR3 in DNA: TGTGCCTGGAGTTTAGGGTTCGGGAACACCGGGGAGCTGTTTTTT. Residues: CAWSLGFGNTGELFF.

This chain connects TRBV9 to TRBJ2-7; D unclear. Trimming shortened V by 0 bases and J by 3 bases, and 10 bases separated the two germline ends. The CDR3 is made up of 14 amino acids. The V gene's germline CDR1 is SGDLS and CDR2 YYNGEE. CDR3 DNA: TGTGCCAGCAGCGTAGGGGCCCCCGGCTACGAGCAGTACTTC. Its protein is CASSVGAPGYEQYF.

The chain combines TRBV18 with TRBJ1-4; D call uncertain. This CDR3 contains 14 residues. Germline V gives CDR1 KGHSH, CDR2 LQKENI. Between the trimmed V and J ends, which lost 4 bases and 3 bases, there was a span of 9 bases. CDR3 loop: CASSRGSANEKLFF. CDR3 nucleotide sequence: TGTGCCAGCTCACGAGGATCGGCTAATGAAAAACTGTTTTTT.

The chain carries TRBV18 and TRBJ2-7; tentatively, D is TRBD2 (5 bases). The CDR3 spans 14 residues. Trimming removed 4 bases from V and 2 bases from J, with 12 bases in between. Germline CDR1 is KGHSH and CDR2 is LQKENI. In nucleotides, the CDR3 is TGTGCCAGCTCACGGACTTCTCCCCCCTACGAGCAGTACTTC. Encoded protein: CASSRTSPPYEQYF.

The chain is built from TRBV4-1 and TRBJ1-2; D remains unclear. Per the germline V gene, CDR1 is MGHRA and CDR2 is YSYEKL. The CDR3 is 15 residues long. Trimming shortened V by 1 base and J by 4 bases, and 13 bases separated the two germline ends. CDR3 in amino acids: CASSQVGGPPYGYTF. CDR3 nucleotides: TGCGCCAGCAGCCAAGTGGGAGGGCCTCCCTATGGCTACACCTTC.

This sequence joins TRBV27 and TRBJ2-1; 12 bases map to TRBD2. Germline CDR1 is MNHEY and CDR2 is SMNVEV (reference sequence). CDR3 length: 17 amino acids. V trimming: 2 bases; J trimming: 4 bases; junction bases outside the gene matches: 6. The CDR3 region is CASSLRTSGKTYNEQFF. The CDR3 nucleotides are TGTGCCAGCAGTTTAAGGACTAGCGGGAAAACGTACAATGAGCAGTTCTTC.